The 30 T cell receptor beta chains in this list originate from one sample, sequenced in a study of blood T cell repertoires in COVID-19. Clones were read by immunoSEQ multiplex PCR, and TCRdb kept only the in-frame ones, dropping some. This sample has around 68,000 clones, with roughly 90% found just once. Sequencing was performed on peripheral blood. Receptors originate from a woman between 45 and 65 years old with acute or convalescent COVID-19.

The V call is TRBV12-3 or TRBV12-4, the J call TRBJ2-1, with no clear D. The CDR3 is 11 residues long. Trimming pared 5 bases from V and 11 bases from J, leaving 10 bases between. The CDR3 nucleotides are TGTGCCAGCAGTCCCGACATCCAGCAGTTCTTC. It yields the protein CASSPDIQQFF.

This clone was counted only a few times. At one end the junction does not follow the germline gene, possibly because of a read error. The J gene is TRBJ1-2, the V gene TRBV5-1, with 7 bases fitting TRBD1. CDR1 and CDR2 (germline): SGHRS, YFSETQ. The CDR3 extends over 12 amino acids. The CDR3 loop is CASSELDRSSVF. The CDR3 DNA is TGCGCCAGCAGCGAGCTGGACAGGTCTTCGGTTTTC.

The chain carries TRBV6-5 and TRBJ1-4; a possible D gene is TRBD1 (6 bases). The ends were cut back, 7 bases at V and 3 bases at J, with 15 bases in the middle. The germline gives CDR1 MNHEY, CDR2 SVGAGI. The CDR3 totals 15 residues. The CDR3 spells CASTLRGGPNEKLFF. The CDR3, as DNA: TGTGCCAGCACCCTACGAGGGGGACCTAATGAAAAACTGTTTTTT.

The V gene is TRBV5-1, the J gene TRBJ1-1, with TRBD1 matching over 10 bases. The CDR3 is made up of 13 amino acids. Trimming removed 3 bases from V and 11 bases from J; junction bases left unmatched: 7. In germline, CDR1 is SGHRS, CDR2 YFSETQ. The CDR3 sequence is CASSWDRGVRAFF. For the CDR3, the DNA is TGCGCCAGCAGCTGGGACAGGGGAGTTCGGGCTTTCTTT.

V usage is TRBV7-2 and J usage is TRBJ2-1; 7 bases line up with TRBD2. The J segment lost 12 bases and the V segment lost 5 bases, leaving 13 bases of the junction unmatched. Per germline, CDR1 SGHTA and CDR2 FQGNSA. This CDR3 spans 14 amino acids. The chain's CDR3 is CASSNFWDGGMQFF. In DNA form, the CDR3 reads TGTGCCAGCAGCAACTTCTGGGACGGGGGGATGCAGTTCTTC. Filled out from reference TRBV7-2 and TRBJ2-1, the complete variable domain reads GAGVSQSPSNKVTEKGKDVELRCDPISGHTALYWYRQSLGQGLEFLIYFQGNSAPDKSGLPSDRFSAERTGGSVSTLTIQRTQQEDSAVYLCASSNFWDGGMQFFGPGTRLTVL.

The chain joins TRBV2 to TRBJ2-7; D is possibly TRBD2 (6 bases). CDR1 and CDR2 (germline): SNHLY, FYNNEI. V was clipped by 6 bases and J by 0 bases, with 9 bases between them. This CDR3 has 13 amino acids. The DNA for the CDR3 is TGTGCCAGCAGGGGGGGAAGCTCCTACGAGCAGTACTTC. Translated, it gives CASRGGSSYEQYF.

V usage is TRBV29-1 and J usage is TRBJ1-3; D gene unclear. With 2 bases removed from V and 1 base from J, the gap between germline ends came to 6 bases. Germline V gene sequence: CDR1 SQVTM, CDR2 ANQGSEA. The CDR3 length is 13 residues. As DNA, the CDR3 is TGCAGCGTTGAACCCAGATCTGGAAACACCATATATTTT. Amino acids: CSVEPRSGNTIYF. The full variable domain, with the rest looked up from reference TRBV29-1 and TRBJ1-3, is SAVISQKPSRDICQRGTSLTIQCQVDSQVTMMFWYRQQPGQSLTLIATANQGSEATYESGFVIDKFPISRPNLTFSTLTVSNMSPEDSSIYLCSVEPRSGNTIYFGEGSWLTVV.

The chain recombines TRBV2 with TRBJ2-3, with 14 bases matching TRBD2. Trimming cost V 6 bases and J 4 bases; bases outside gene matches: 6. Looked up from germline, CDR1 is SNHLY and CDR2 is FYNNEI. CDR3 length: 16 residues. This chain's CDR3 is CASRTGTSGGSDTQYF. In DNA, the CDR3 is TGTGCCAGCAGAACCGGGACTAGCGGGGGTTCAGATACGCAGTATTTT.

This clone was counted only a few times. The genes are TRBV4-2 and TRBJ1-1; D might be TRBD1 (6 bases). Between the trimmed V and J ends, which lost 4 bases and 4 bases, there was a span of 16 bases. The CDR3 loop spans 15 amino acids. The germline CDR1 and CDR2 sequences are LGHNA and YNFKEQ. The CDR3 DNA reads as TGTGCCAGCAGCCCCGGGGGGGGCGCAAGCACTGAAGCTTTCTTT. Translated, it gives CASSPGGGASTEAFF.

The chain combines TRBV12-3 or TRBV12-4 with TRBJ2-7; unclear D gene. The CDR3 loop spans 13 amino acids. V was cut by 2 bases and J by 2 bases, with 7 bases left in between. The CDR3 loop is CASSLTATYEQYF. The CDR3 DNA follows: TGTGCCAGCAGTTTAACAGCAACCTACGAGCAGTACTTC.

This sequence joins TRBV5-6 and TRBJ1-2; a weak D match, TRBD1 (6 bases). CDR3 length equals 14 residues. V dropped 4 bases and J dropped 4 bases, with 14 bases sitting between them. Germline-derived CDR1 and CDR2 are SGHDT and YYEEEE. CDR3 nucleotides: TGTGCCAGCAGCCCCGGGACAACTACCTATGGCTACACCTTC. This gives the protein CASSPGTTTYGYTF.

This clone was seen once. The CDR3, as DNA: TGTGCCAGTACAGGGGCAGGGGAGAAGACCCAGTACTTC. It yields the protein CASTGAGEKTQYF. This rearrangement joins TRBV19 to TRBJ2-5, with D perhaps TRBD1 (6 bases). This CDR3 is 13 amino acids long. The germline V gene encodes CDR1 LNHDA and CDR2 SQIVND (reference sequence). V was trimmed by 7 bases and J by 6 bases, leaving 15 bases between them.

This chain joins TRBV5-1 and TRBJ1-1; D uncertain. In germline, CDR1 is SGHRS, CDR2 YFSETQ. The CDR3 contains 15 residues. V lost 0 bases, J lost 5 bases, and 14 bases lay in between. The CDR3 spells CASSLEGTSGTEAFF. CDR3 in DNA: TGCGCCAGCAGCTTGGAGGGCACCTCGGGGACTGAAGCTTTCTTT.

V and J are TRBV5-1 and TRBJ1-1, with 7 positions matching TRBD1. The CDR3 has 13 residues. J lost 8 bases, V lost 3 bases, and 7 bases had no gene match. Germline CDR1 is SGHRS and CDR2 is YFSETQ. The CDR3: CASSYIRQGEAFF. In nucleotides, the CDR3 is TGCGCCAGCAGCTATATTCGACAGGGAGAAGCTTTCTTT.

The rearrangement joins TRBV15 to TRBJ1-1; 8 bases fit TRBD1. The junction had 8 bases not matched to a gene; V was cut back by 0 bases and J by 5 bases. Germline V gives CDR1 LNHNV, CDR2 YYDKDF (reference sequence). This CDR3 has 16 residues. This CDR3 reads CATSRDPRTGKTEAFF. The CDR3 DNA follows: TGTGCCACCAGCAGAGATCCGCGGACAGGGAAGACTGAAGCTTTCTTT.

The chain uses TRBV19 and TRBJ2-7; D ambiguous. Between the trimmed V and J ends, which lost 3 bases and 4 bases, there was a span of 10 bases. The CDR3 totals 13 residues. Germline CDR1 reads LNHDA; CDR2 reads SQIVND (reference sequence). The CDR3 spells CASSISVTYEQYF. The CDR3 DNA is TGTGCCAGTAGTATTTCAGTAACATACGAGCAGTACTTC.

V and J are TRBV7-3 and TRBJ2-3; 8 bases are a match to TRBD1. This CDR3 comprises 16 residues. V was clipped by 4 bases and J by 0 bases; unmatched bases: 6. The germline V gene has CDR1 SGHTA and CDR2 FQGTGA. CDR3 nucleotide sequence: TGTGCCAGCAGCTCCAGGGACAGGAAAAGCACAGATACGCAGTATTTT. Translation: CASSSRDRKSTDTQYF.

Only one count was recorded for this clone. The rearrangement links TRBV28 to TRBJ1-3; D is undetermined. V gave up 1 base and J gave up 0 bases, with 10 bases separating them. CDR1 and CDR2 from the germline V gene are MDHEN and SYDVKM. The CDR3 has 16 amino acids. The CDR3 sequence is CASSLSGLISGNTIYF. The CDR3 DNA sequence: TGTGCCAGCAGTTTATCCGGACTGATCTCTGGAAACACCATATATTTT.

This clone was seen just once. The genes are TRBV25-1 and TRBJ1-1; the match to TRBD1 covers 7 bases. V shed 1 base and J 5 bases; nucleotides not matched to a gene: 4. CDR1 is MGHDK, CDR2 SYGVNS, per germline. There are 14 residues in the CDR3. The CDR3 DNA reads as TGTGCCAGCAGTGAATCACAGGGGAGGACTGAAGCTTTCTTT. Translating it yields CASSESQGRTEAFF.

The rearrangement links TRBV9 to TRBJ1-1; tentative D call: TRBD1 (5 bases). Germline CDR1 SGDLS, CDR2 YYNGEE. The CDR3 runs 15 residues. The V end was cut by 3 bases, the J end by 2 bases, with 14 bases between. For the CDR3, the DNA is TGTGCCAGCAGCGCGACAGAGCTCCGAAACACTGAAGCTTTCTTT. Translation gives CASSATELRNTEAFF.

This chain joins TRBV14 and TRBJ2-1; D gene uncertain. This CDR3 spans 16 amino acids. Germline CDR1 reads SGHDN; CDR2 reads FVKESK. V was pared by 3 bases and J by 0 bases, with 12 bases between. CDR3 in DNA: TGTGCCAGCAGCCATACAGTTTACGGCTCCTACAATGAGCAGTTCTTC. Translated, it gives CASSHTVYGSYNEQFF.

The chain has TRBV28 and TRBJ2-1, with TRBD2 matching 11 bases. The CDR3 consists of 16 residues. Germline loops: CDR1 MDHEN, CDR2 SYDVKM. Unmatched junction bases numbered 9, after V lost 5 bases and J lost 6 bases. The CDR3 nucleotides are TGTGCCAGCAGTCTACTGACTAGCGGGACTGGCAATGAGCAGTTCTTC. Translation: CASSLLTSGTGNEQFF. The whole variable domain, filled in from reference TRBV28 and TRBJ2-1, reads DVKVTQSSRYLVKRTGEKVFLECVQDMDHENMFWYRQDPGLGLRLIYFSYDVKMKEKGDIPEGYSVSREKKERFSLILESASTNQTSMYLCASSLLTSGTGNEQFFGPGTRLTVL.

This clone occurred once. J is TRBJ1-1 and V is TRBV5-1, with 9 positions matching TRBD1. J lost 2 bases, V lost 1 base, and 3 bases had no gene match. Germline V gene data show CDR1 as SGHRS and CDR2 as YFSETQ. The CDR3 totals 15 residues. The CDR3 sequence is CASSLSGQGNTEAFF. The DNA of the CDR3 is TGCGCCAGCAGCTTGTCGGGACAGGGAAACACTGAAGCTTTCTTT.

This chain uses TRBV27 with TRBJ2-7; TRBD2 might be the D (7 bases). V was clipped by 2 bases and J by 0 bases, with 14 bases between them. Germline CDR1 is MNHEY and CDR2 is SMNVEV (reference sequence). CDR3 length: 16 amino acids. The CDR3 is CASSLKGGGISYEQYF. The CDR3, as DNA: TGTGCCAGCAGTTTAAAGGGGGGGGGCATCTCCTACGAGCAGTACTTC.

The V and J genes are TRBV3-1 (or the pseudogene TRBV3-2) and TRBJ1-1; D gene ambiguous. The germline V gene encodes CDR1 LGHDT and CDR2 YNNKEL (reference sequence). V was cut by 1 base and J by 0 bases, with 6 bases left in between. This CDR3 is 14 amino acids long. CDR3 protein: CASSQGRLNTEAFF. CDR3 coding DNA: TGTGCCAGCAGCCAAGGCAGGCTGAACACTGAAGCTTTCTTT.

In nucleotides, the CDR3 is TGTGCCAGCAGCACACAGGGGGGAGCTCAAGAGACCCAGTACTTC. Translating gives CASSTQGGAQETQYF. This sequence joins TRBV28 and TRBJ2-5; 8 bases match TRBD1. The germline V gene encodes CDR1 MDHEN and CDR2 SYDVKM. The V segment lost 6 bases and the J segment 2 bases; nucleotides outside the gene matches: 8. The CDR3 has 15 amino acids.

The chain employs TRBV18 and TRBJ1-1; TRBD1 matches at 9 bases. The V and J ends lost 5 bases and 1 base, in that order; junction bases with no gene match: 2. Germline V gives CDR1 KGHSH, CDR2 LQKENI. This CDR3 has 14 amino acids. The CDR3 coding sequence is TGTGCCAGCTCATGGGACAGGGCGAACACTGAAGCTTTCTTT. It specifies CASSWDRANTEAFF.

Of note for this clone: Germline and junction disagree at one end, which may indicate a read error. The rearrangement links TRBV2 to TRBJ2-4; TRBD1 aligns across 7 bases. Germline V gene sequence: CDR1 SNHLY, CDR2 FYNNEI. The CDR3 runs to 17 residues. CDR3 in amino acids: CASSEEGAGRAKNIQYF. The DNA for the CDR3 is TGTGCCAGCAGCGAAGAGGGGGCCGGCCGGGCCAAAAACATTCAGTACTTC. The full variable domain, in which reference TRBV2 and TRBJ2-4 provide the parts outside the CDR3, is EPEVTQTPSHQVTQMGQEVILRCVPISNHLYFYWYRQILGQKVEFLVSFYNNEISEKSEIFDDQFSVERPDGSNFTLKIRSTKLEDSAMYFCASSEEGAGRAKNIQYFGAGTRLSVL.

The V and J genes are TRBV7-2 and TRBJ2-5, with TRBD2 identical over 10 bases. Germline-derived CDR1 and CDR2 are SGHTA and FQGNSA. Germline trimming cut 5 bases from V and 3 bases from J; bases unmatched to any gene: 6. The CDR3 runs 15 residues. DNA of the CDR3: TGTGCCAGCAGCCCCCCCGGACTAGCGGAAGAGACCCAGTACTTC. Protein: CASSPPGLAEETQYF.

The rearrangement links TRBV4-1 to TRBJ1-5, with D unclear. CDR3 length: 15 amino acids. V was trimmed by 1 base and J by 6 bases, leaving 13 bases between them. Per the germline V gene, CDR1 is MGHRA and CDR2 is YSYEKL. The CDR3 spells CASSQGRGGGQPQHF. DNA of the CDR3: TGCGCCAGCAGCCAAGGAAGAGGTGGCGGTCAGCCCCAGCATTTT.